The text below deals with one T cell receptor beta chain. The antigen remains undetermined. Sequencing relied on a cDNA template that was reverse transcribed from extracted RNA. Profiled with immunoSEQ multiplex PCR; TCRdb holds only in-frame clones, not every one. This repertoire shows about 110,000 clones, approximately 61% found once; its top ten account for roughly 25%. These data are taken from a study of CD8+ T cells in alopecia areata. Study findings and constraints: Scalp sample sequencing also detects resident alphabeta T cells of normal skin. Clonality was higher in lesional than normal scalp, especially in alopecia totalis/universalis.

The CDR3 is made up of 15 amino acids. The V gene's germline CDR1 is PRHDT and CDR2 FYEKMQ (reference sequence). The V end was cut by 4 bases, the J end by 2 bases, with 15 bases between. The sample taken for sequencing was NKG2D-low CD8+ T cells sorted from blood. V usage is TRBV13 and J usage is TRBJ2-7; no reliable D call. The sequence came from a human donor with alopecia areata. The DNA for the CDR3 is TGTGCCAGCAGCTCCGAACCGGGTCCGACCTACGAGCAGTACTTC. Amino acid sequence: CASSSEPGPTYEQYF.